This entry is about one T cell receptor (beta chain). Per the germline V gene, CDR1 is SNHLY and CDR2 is FYNNEI. The CDR3 length is 12 residues. The ends were cut back, 3 bases at V and 3 bases at J, with 6 bases in the middle. Authors' methods: Amplification of reference gene primers provided the estimated nucleated cell counts. Sequencing was performed with immunoSEQ multiplex PCR; in TCRdb, only in-frame clones are kept and a portion is missing. The V and J calls and clone size are taken from that table; D and trimming were inferred from the DNA. The data contain 200,000 to 300,000 clones, 70% to 85% of them seen just once; the ten biggest clones take up over 7.5%. The sample is drawn from a study of blood T cell repertoires in COVID-19. At the level of the study: From the United States, Italy and Spain came samples of acute and convalescent COVID-19.

The sample consisted of peripheral blood. This sequence was found in a woman older than 75 with acute or convalescent COVID-19. The chain carries TRBV2 and TRBJ2-7; D is uncertain. In DNA form, the CDR3 reads TGTGCCAGCAGTGAGCCCAGCTACGAGCAGTACTTC. Translation gives CASSEPSYEQYF.